These 21 T cell receptor beta chains share one sample of origin, sequenced in a study of T cells in Graves' hyperthyroidism and ophthalmopathy. Amplified regions were TCR beta CDR3 sequences from RNA transcripts. Researchers ran a first-round RT-PCR on the TCR CDR3 using the HTBI primer set. TCRdb fed the multiplex PCR reads into MiXCR, producing one record per CDR3 protein. The table records around 290,000 distinct CDR3 sequences, about an eighth of them present only once. Sequences were obtained from blood. All receptors come from a woman aged 25 to 39 with Graves' hyperthyroidism that later progressed to Graves' ophthalmopathy.

In this sample, this clonotype turned up many times. This chain links TRBV4-3 with TRBJ2-1, with 7 bases fitting TRBD2. CDR3 length: 16 residues. CDR1 is LGHNA, CDR2 YSLEER, per germline. J was trimmed by 6 bases and V by 0 bases; bases with no gene match: 8. Here the CDR3 reads CASSQDRGRVGNEQFF. Here the CDR3 DNA reads TGCGCCAGCAGCCAAGATCGCGGGAGAGTGGGCAATGAGCAGTTCTTC.

This clonotype has a handful of counts. The germline gene is not matched at one end of the junction; a read error may be the cause. The chain joins TRBV30 to TRBJ2-7; a possible D gene is TRBD2 (5 bases). Germline lookup yields CDR1 GTSNPN and CDR2 SVGIG (reference sequence). This CDR3 contains 16 residues. The CDR3, as DNA: TGTGTCTGGAGTGTAGGTTCGGTAGCGTGGGCCTACGAGCAGTACTTC. Translation: CVWSVGSVAWAYEQYF.

This clonotype showed up just a few times. The chain combines TRBV18 with TRBJ2-5; D may be TRBD1 or TRBD2 (5 bases each). V lost 1 base and J lost 3, with 12 bases in between. This CDR3 region has 15 residues. CDR1 and CDR2 from the germline V gene are KGHSH and LQKENI. The chain's CDR3 is CASSPHEGPEETQYF. Here the CDR3 DNA reads TGTGCCAGCTCACCACACGAGGGGCCTGAAGAGACCCAGTACTTC. Looking up the rest from reference TRBV18 and TRBJ2-5 gives the full variable domain: NAGVMQNPRHLVRRRGQEARLRCSPMKGHSHVYWYRQLPEEGLKFMVYLQKENIIDESGMPKERFSAEFPKEGPSILRIQQVVRGDSAAYFCASSPHEGPEETQYFGPGTRLLVL.

This clonotype was observed many times. This sequence joins TRBV27 and TRBJ2-7; the D is unclear. Trimming pared 6 bases from V and 3 bases from J, leaving 15 bases between. This CDR3 is 14 amino acids long. CDR1 is MNHEY, CDR2 SMNVEV, per germline (reference sequence). This chain's CDR3 is CASSPGLQDYEQYF. DNA of the CDR3: TGTGCCAGCAGCCCGGGCCTCCAAGACTACGAGCAGTACTTC.

This clonotype was counted many times. This chain connects TRBV12-3 or TRBV12-4 to TRBJ2-1, with D hard to call. This CDR3 region has 13 residues. V lost 5 bases and J 6 bases, leaving 11 bases between the germline ends. The CDR3 sequence: CASSLRTLNEQFF. CDR3 nucleotide sequence: TGTGCCAGCAGTCTACGGACCCTCAATGAGCAGTTCTTC.

This clonotype was seen repeatedly, ten times or more. The rearrangement uses TRBV5-6 and TRBJ2-5; D uncertain. The V gene lost 6 bases and the J gene lost 5 bases, with 11 bases spanning the gap. This CDR3 region has 12 residues. The germline CDR1 and CDR2 sequences are SGHDT and YYEEEE. This CDR3 is CASTRQLETQYF. CDR3 nucleotide sequence: TGTGCCAGCACCAGACAATTGGAGACCCAGTACTTC.

This clonotype was detected many times. The chain recombines TRBV2 with TRBJ2-6; 8 bases line up with TRBD1. This CDR3 comprises 17 residues. Germline values: CDR1 SNHLY, CDR2 FYNNEI. The V segment lost 4 bases and the J segment 4 bases; nucleotides outside the gene matches: 9. The CDR3 nucleotides read TGTGCCAGCAGTGCAGGGGGACAGGCTTTCGGGGCCAACGTCCTGACTTTC. Translated, it gives CASSAGGQAFGANVLTF.

This clonotype was observed at least ten times. V gene TRBV24-1 combines with J gene TRBJ2-2; TRBD1 might be the D (5 bases). Germline V lookup: CDR1 KGHDR, CDR2 SFDVKD. The CDR3 spans 14 residues. V dropped 3 bases and J dropped 7 bases, with 11 bases sitting between them. Written as DNA, the CDR3 is TGTGCCACCAGTGATGGGGCCGCCGGCGGGGAGCTGTTTTTT. It encodes CATSDGAAGGELFF.

This clonotype appeared many times. The genes are TRBV7-3 and TRBJ2-1; TRBD2 matches at 7 bases. After removal of 2 bases from V and 2 bases from J, the junction contained 3 bases not matched to a gene. The germline CDR1 and CDR2 sequences are SGHTA and FQGTGA. This CDR3 has 15 residues. The DNA of the CDR3 is TGTGCCAGCAGCTTAGCGGGAGATACCTACAATGAGCAGTTCTTC. Its translation: CASSLAGDTYNEQFF.

The sample holds a few counts of this clonotype. The rearrangement joins TRBV2 to TRBJ2-5, with 11 bases fitting TRBD2. J gave up 7 bases and V 3 bases, and 13 bases lay outside the gene matches. CDR3 length equals 17 residues. Germline V lookup: CDR1 SNHLY, CDR2 FYNNEI. The CDR3 is CASSEQGLAEISWTQYF. CDR3 coding DNA: TGTGCCAGCAGTGAGCAGGGACTAGCGGAAATTAGTTGGACCCAGTACTTC.

This clonotype appeared a few times. J is TRBJ1-1 and V is TRBV14; no clear D. The CDR3 has 14 amino acids. V was pared by 1 base and J by 3 bases, with 9 bases between. CDR1 SGHDN and CDR2 FVKESK come from the germline V gene. In DNA form, the CDR3 reads TGTGCCAGCAGCCAAGCGGAGGCCCACACTGAAGCTTTCTTT. As protein: CASSQAEAHTEAFF.

This clonotype was recorded at least ten times. The chain employs TRBV28 and TRBJ2-2, with unresolved D. The germline V gene encodes CDR1 MDHEN and CDR2 SYDVKM. The V and J ends lost 5 bases and 5 bases respectively, with 24 bases between them. CDR3 length: 18 residues. The CDR3 DNA reads TGTGCCAGCAGTCCAATAAGACTCCGAAGGGCATTGACCGGGGAGCTGTTTTTT. Its translation: CASSPIRLRRALTGELFF. The full variable domain, in which reference TRBV28 and TRBJ2-2 provide the parts outside the CDR3, is DVKVTQSSRYLVKRTGEKVFLECVQDMDHENMFWYRQDPGLGLRLIYFSYDVKMKEKGDIPEGYSVSREKKERFSLILESASTNQTSMYLCASSPIRLRRALTGELFFGEGSRLTVL.

This clonotype was counted ten times or more. The rearrangement uses TRBV30 and TRBJ2-7; the D gene is possibly TRBD2 (5 bases). Trimming removed 5 bases from V and 7 bases from J, with 21 bases in between. The CDR3 contains 14 residues. Per the germline V gene, CDR1 is GTSNPN and CDR2 is SVGIG (reference sequence). In nucleotides, the CDR3 is TGTGCCTGGGGACTTGGCGGAGGTCCCATGGAGCAGTACTTC. Encoded protein: CAWGLGGGPMEQYF.

This clonotype was counted at least ten times. J is TRBJ2-3 and V is TRBV7-8; D might be TRBD2 (6 bases). The V and J ends lost 10 bases and 0 bases respectively, with 23 bases between them. This CDR3 contains 17 residues. The germline V gene has CDR1 SGHVS and CDR2 FQNEAQ. CDR3 coding DNA: TGTGCCATTAGGGCTCTAGCGCCCAGCGGGAGCACAGATACGCAGTATTTT. Protein sequence: CAIRALAPSGSTDTQYF.

This clonotype appeared once. A much more abundant neighbour one base away suggests this may be a read error. The chain is built from TRBV18 and TRBJ1-2; weak D call: TRBD1 (5 bases). CDR1 KGHSH and CDR2 LQKENI come from the germline V gene. The CDR3 sequence is 15 residues long. V gave up 3 bases and J gave up 4 bases, with 15 bases separating them. CDR3 region: CASSPGRGESYGYTF. DNA for the CDR3: TGTGCCAGCTCACCGGGACGGGGGGAAAGCTATGGCTACACCTTC.

This clonotype has at least ten counts. The chain couples TRBV6-1 to TRBJ1-2, with a possible D match to TRBD1 (6 bases). The CDR3 spans 15 residues. The germline CDR1 and CDR2 sequences are MNHNS and SASEGT. The ends were cut back, 0 bases at V and 5 bases at J, with 13 bases in the middle. CDR3 in amino acids: CASSEAGWDIYGYTF. Written as DNA, the CDR3 is TGTGCCAGCAGTGAAGCGGGTTGGGACATTTATGGCTACACCTTC.

This clonotype has at least ten counts. The CDR3 loop reads CASSYISGSQETQYF. In nucleotides, the CDR3 is TGTGCCAGCAGTTACATATCCGGCTCCCAAGAGACCCAGTACTTC. This sequence joins TRBV6-2 or TRBV6-3 and TRBJ2-5; no clear D gene. The CDR3 has 15 residues. V was cut by 2 bases and J by 1 base, with 11 bases left in between. CDR1 and CDR2 from the germline V gene are MNHEY and SVGEGT.

This clonotype was seen at least ten times. The rearrangement links TRBV4-3 to TRBJ2-1; 7 bases map to TRBD2. Germline CDR1 reads LGHNA; CDR2 reads YSLEER. The CDR3 has 17 residues. After removal of 0 bases from V and 4 bases from J, the junction contained 9 bases not matched to a gene. In nucleotides, the CDR3 is TGCGCCAGCAGCCAAGAAATCCGGGGAGGGCCTTACAATGAGCAGTTCTTC. Its translation is CASSQEIRGGPYNEQFF.

This clonotype occurred many times. This chain's CDR3 is CASRKGTSGPYNEQFF. The CDR3 DNA follows: TGTGCCAGCAGAAAAGGGACTAGCGGGCCCTACAATGAGCAGTTCTTC. The V and J genes are TRBV6-1 and TRBJ2-1, with 12 nucleotides matching TRBD2. Germline CDR1 MNHNS, CDR2 SASEGT. Losses at the gene ends were 6 bases for V and 2 bases for J; bases not matched to a gene: 5. This CDR3 has 16 residues.

This clonotype was found many times. The chain has TRBV2 and TRBJ2-3, with D tentatively TRBD2 (6 bases). Germline values: CDR1 SNHLY, CDR2 FYNNEI. This CDR3 comprises 15 residues. V was clipped by 4 bases and J by 2 bases, with 13 bases between them. CDR3 loop: CASSAREPPTDTQYF. CDR3 DNA sequence: TGTGCCAGCAGTGCCCGGGAGCCCCCCACAGATACGCAGTATTTT.

This clonotype was picked up many times. One end of the junction does not line up with germline, which may come from a read error. V usage is TRBV7-2 and J usage is TRBJ1-2; D uncertain. The CDR3 has 13 amino acids. Germline V gene data show CDR1 as SGHTA and CDR2 as FQGNSA. The CDR3 loop is CASRVTKLVPFAF. The CDR3 nucleotides are TGTGCCAGCAGGGTAACAAAGCTCGTCCCCTTCGCCTTC.